This T cell receptor beta chain was documented in a study of graft-versus-host responses after intestinal transplantation. Findings and limits, study-wide: Peak GvH clone levels in circulation were associated with early post-transplant HvG declines. Allografts of one patient group, those with graft-donor T cell macrochimerism, had high graft-versus-host to host-versus-graft clonal ratios. In recipient marrow, GvH clones were found, and some appeared first in ileum or blood.

Profiled with immunoSEQ multiplex PCR; TCRdb holds only in-frame clones, not every one. Of some 25,000 clones listed, about 95% are singletons. Concerning this clone itself: Its antigen is still unknown.

The CDR3 has 15 residues. Per the germline V gene, CDR1 is SGHRS and CDR2 is YFSETQ. V was clipped by 4 bases and J by 1 base; unmatched bases: 2. This clonotype originated in a human patient who received an intestinal transplant, so some T cells may come from the graft donor. J is TRBJ2-4 and V is TRBV5-1, with TRBD2 matching 10 bases. The material was PBMCs, obtained just over 29 days after intestinal transplant. The CDR3 reads CASSPGLAAKNIQYF. The CDR3 coding sequence is TGCGCCAGCAGCCCGGGACTAGCGGCCAAAAACATTCAGTACTTC. Variable domain in full (rest from reference TRBV5-1 and TRBJ2-4): KAGVTQTPRYLIKTRGQQVTLSCSPISGHRSVSWYQQTPGQGLQFLFEYFSETQRNKGNFPGRFSGRQFSNSRSEMNVSTLELGDSALYLCASSPGLAAKNIQYFGAGTRLSVL.